These T cell receptor beta chains were read from a single sample in a study of cytomegalovirus exposure and HLA in healthy donors. This table comes from immunoSEQ multiplex PCR, and its TCRdb copy is limited to in-frame clones, with some not included. The sample lists roughly 250,000 clones, just over 70% occurring once. The material sequenced was PBMCs. The receptor source for this set is a female donor in good health and CMV-seronegative. The CDR3 runs from the conserved cysteine through the conserved F or W. A D gene is named only where the DNA matches it firmly. Only some rows state a clone size, as once, few, many or a class for expanded clones.

j_call,d_call,clone_size,v_call,cdr3_nt,cdr3_aa
TRBJ1-3,NA,NA,TRBV11-2,TGTGCCAGCAGCTTAGAGGCAGGGCGTGGAAACACCATATATTTT,CASSLEAGRGNTIYF
TRBJ1-4,TRBD1,NA,TRBV7-2,TGTGCCAGCAGCTCGGGACAGTGGATGGTGGAAAAACTGTTTTTT,CASSSGQWMVEKLFF
TRBJ2-1,NA,NA,TRBV19,TGTGCCAGTAGTATCCTTGACAGACACGGTGAGCAGTTCTTC,CASSILDRHGEQFF
TRBJ2-5,TRBD2,NA,TRBV7-9,TGTGCCAGCAGCGCACCATATCTAGCGGGAGGTCAAGAGACCCAGTACTTC,CASSAPYLAGGQETQYF
TRBJ2-6,NA,NA,TRBV2,TGTGCCAGCAGGGACAGCTTAGGTACTGGGGCCAACGTCCTGACTTTC,CASRDSLGTGANVLTF
TRBJ2-7,TRBD1,few,TRBV27,TGTGCCAGCAGCACCGGACAGGGGGCGCCTGGCGAGCAGTACTTC,CASSTGQGAPGEQYF
TRBJ2-3,NA,NA,TRBV25-1,TGTGCCAGCAGTGAAGGCAGCACAGATACGCAGTATTTT,CASSEGSTDTQYF
TRBJ2-1,NA,NA,TRBV5-6,TGTGCCAGCAGCTTTGGTGTTAGCGACTACAATGAGCAGTTCTTC,CASSFGVSDYNEQFF
TRBJ1-5,NA,NA,TRBV28,TGTGCCAGCAGCCGACTTCCACTGAGCAATCAGCCCCAGCATTTT,CASSRLPLSNQPQHF
TRBJ2-7,TRBD2,once,TRBV10-3,TGTGCCATCAGTGAGGGGGGGGGCGGGAGGTCTTCGGACGAGCAGTACTTC,CAISEGGGGRSSDEQYF